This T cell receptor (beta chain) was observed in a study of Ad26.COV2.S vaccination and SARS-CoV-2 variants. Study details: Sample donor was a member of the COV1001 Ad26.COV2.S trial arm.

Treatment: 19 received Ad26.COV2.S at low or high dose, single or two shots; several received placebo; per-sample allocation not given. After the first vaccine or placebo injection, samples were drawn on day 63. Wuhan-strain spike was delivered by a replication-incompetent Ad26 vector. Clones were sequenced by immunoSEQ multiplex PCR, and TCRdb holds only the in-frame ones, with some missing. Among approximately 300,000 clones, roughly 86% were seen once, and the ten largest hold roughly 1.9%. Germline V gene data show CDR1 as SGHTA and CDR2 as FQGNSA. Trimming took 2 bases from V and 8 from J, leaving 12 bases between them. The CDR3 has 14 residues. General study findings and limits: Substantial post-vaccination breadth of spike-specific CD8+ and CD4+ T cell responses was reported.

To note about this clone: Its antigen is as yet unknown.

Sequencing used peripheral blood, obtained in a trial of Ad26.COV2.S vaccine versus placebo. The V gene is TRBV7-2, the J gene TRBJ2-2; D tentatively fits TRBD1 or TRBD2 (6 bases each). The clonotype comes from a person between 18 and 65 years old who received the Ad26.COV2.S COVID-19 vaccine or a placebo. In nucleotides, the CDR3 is TGTGCCAGCAGCTTAACGGGGGCCGCGGGGGAGCTGTTTTTT. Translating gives CASSLTGAAGELFF.